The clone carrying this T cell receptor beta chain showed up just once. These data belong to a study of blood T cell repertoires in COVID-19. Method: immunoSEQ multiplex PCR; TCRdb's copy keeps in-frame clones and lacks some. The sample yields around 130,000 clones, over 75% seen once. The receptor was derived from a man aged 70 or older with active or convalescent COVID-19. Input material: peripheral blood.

CDR3 bases: TGTGCCAGCAGCTTAACCGCTAGCAGCTCCTACAATGAGCAGTTCTTC. Amino acids: CASSLTASSSYNEQFF. This chain connects TRBV7-9 to TRBJ2-1; TRBD2 is a possible D gene (5 bases). V lost 2 bases to trimming and J lost 0 bases, with 11 bases between them. The germline CDR1 and CDR2 sequences are SEHNR and FQNEAQ (reference sequence). This CDR3 region has 16 residues.